One T cell receptor (beta chain) is described in this entry. Its target is not known. CDR3 length: 13 residues. CDR1 and CDR2 from the germline V gene are LNHDA and SQIVND (reference sequence). J lost 7 bases, V lost 7 bases, and 6 bases had no gene match. These data are taken from a study of cytomegalovirus exposure and HLA in healthy donors. Findings and caveats of the study: Later work associated 16,951 TCR beta sequences with HLA alleles at 0.05 false discovery rate. A few chains tied to CMV proved CMV antigen-specific in vitro. An apparent linkage of common viral pathogens to several of the most significant clusters emerged in a later analysis. The majority of TCR sequences were rare, yet some public TCRs appeared in many donors.

PCR amplification relied on 60 Vbeta primers (plus 13 Jbeta primers). Generated by immunoSEQ multiplex PCR, the TCRdb table keeps only in-frame clones and is missing some. The sample holds approximately 94,000 clones, about 80% seen once. The sample comprised PBMCs. The clonotype was recovered from a man aged 25-45 years in good health and CMV-seropositive. The chain links TRBV19 to TRBJ2-4; TRBD1 agrees at 8 bases. The CDR3 DNA follows: TGTGCCAGTATGACAGGGGTGAAGAACATTCAGTACTTC. It specifies CASMTGVKNIQYF.